The entry below describes one T cell receptor (beta chain). These data come from a study of beta chain features in type 1 diabetes. TCRB transcripts that were expressed got sequenced, as all of the isolated RNA had been reverse transcribed. Assay: immunoSEQ multiplex PCR; the TCRdb copy retains only in-frame clones and omits some. The sample has fewer than 250,000 clones, around 68% seen once; the top ten hold around 0.057%. The receptor was isolated from a man aged 25 to 40 in good health. Sequencing used naive CD4+ T cells from blood.

The CDR3 region is CASSLLLTGQAFF. The DNA for the CDR3 is TGTGCCAGCAGCTTACTCCTGACAGGGCAAGCTTTCTTT. The chain recombines TRBV7-9 with TRBJ1-1, with 7 bases matching TRBD1. CDR1 and CDR2 (germline): SEHNR, FQNEAQ (reference sequence). The V gene end was trimmed by 2 bases and the J gene end by 9 bases; junction bases not matched to a gene: 6. This CDR3 region has 13 residues.